This T cell receptor beta chain was sequenced for a study of T cell responses to AZD1222 COVID-19 vaccine. Study outcomes and limitations: CD4 TCRs associated with vaccination spanned spike, dominating at 160-218 and 743-854. The repertoires were collected only after the peak T cell response. Receipt of two AZD1222 doses was followed by a rise in Spike-specific TCR breadth and depth.

V lost 11 bases to trimming and J lost 3 bases, with 17 bases between them. The CDR3 totals 13 residues. CDR1 is SNHLY and CDR2 is FYNNEI in the germline V gene. Here immunoSEQ multiplex PCR was the method, and the copy in TCRdb shows in-frame clones only, minus some. The sample holds 150,000 or so clones, 90% seen once. The count of this clone is one. As yet, its antigen is unknown. Source: peripheral blood, taken 28 days after the second dose of the MenACWY control vaccine. This chain uses TRBV2 with TRBJ2-7; the D gene is possibly TRBD2 (6 bases). The clonotype originates from an adult who received the MenACWY meningococcal vaccine as a control. DNA for the CDR3: TGTGCCGGGCGGGGCTTCGGAGACTACGAGCAGTACTTC. This translates into CAGRGFGDYEQYF.